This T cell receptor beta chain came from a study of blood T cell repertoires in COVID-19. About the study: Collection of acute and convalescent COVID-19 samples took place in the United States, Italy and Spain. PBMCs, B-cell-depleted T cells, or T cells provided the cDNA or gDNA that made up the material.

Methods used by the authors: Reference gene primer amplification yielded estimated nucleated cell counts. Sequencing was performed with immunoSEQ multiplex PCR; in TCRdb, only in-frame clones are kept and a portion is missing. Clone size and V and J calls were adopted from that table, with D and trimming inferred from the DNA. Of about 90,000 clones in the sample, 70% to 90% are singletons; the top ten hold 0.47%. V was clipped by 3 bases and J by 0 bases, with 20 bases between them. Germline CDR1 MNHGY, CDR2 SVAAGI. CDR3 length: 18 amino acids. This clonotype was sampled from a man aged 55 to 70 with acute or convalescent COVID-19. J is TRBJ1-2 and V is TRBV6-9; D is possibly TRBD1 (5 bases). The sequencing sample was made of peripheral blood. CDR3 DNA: TGTGCCAGCAGTTACATAACTCCCCTTCGGGGGACTAACTATGGCTACACCTTC. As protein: CASSYITPLRGTNYGYTF.